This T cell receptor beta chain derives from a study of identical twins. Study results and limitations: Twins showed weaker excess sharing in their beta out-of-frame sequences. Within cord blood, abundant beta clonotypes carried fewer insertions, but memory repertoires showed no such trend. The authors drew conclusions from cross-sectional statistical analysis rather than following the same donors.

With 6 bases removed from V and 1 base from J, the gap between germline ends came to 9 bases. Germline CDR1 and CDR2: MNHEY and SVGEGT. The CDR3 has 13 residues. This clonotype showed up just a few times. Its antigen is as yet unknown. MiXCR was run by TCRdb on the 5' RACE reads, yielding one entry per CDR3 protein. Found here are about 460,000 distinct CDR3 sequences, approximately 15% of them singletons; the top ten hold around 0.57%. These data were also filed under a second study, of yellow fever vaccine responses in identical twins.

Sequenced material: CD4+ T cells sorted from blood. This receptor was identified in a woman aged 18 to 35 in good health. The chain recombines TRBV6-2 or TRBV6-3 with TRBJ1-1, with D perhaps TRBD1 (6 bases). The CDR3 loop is CASRRTANTEAFF. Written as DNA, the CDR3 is TGTGCCAGCAGACGGACAGCGAACACTGAAGCTTTCTTT.